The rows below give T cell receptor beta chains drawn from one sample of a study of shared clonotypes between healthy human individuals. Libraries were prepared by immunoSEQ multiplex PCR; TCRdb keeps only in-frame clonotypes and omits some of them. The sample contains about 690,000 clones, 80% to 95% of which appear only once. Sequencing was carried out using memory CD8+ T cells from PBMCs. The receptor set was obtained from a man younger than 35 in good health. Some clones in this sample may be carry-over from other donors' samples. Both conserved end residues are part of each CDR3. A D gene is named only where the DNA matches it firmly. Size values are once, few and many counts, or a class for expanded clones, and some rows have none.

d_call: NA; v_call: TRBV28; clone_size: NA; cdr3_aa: CASKMGINTEAFF
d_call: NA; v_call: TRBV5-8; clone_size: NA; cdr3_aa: CASSLGGLYYGYTF
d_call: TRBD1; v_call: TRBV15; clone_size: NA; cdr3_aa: CATSRPTGGHYEQYF
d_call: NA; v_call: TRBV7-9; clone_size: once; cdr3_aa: CASSLSDNEQFF
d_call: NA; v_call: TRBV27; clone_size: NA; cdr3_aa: CASSIPTAGTNTGELFF
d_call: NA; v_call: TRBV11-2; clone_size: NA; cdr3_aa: CASSIYGENYEQYF
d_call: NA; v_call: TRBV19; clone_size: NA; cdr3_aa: CASSRGGLGNEQFF
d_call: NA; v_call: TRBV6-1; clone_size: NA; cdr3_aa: CASSVTTGEATYNEQFF
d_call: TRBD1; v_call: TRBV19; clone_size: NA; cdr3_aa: CASTPGQGADTQYF
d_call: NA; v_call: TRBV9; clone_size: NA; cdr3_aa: CASSVAWGREQYF
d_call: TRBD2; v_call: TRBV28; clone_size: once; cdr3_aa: CASGTSGSWGTDTQYF
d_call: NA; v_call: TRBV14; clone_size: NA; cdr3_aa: CASSPMGESQPQHF
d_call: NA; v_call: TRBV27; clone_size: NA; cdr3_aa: CASSLTIGAGVEKLFF
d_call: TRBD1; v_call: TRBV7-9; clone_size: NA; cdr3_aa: CASSSQGARYEQYF
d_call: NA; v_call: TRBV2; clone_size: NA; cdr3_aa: CASSAGPVGYGYTF
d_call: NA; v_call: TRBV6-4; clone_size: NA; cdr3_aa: CASSLAPGYGYTF
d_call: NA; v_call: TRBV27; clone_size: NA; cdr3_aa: CASSFLGHYEQYF
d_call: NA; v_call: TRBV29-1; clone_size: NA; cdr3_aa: CSAFVDYGYTF
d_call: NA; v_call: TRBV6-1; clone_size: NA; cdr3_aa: CASSEGRQLGYEQYF
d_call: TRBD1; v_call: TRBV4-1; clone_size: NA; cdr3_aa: CASSRRQGEDNEQFF
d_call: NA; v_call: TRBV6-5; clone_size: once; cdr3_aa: CASTDRSTQYF
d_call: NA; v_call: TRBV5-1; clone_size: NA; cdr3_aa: CASTRTDSYNEQFF
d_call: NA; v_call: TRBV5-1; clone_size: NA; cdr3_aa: CASSLYASRVNTGELFF
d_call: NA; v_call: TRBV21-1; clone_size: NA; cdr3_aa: CASRRFRLLPPHMYTQYF
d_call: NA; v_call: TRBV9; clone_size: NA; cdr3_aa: CASSVGPGLAVGDTQYF
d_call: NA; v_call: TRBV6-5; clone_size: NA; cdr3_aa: CASSYSRQGGYGYTF
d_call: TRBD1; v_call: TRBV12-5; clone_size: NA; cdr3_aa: CASGTGTGIADTQYF
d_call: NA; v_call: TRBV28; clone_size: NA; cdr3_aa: CASSLILGQAYGYTF
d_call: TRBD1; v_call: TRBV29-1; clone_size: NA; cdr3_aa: CSVDGGQVQETQYF
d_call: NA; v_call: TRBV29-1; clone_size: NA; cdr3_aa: CSVDPATNYGYTF
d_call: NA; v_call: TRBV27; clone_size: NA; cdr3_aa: CASGGLKVNYGYTF
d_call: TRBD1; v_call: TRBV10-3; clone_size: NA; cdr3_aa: CAISWDRQYEQYF
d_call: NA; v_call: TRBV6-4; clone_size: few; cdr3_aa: CASSGVSFYEKLFF
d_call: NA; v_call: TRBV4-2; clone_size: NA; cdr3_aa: CASSQGAHEQYF
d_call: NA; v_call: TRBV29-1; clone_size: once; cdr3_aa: CSVEVYNEQFF
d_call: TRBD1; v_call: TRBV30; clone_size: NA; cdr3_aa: CAWSVQGGAGGYTF
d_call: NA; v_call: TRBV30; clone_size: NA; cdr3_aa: CAWSRSFLNTEAFF
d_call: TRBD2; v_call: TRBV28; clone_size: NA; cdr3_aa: CASSHKMGTSSFHEQYF
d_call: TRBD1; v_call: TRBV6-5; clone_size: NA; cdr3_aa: CASSGTGEENEKLFF
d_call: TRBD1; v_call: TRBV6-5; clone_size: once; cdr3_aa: CASSYSGGLEQFF
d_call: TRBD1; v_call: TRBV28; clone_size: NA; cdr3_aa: CASSPDRAKTQYF
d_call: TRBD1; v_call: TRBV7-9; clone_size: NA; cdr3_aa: CASSGRDRGSSGANVLTF
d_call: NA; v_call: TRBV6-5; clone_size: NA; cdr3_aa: CASSYDSRFYGYTF
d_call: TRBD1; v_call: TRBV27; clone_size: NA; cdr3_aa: CASTARTGALYEQYF
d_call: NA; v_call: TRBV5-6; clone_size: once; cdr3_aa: CASSLSSKDTQYF
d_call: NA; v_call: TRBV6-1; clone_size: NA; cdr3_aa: CASSHSSNQPQHF
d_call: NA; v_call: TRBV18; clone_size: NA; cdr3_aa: CASSPPTLQGENTEAFF
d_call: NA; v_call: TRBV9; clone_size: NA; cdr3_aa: CASSVATVGGRYGYTF
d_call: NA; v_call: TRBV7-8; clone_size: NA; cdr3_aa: CASSNPTGNTEAFF
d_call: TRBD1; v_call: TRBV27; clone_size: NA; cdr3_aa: CASSSPGGQGGDTQYF